This record concerns one T cell receptor beta chain sequence. Its antigen remains unidentified. Profiling relied on immunoSEQ multiplex PCR, and the TCRdb table lists in-frame clones only, not all of them. There are 320,000 or so clones in the sample; almost 90% occur only once, and about 5% lies in the top ten. This sample's treatment: around 19 received Ad26.COV2.S at low or high dose, single or two shots; several received placebo; per-sample allocation not given. Day 63 after the first vaccine or placebo injection was the time point for sampling. These data come from a study of Ad26.COV2.S vaccination and SARS-CoV-2 variants. Background on the study: Ad26.COV2.S, an intramuscular injection, was given once or twice 56 days apart.

Per germline, CDR1 MDHEN and CDR2 SYDVKM. The V and J ends lost 2 bases and 6 bases respectively, with 11 bases between them. This CDR3 is built from 14 residues. Study conclusions and caveats: Substantial breadth in spike-specific CD8+ and CD4+ T cell responses was reportedly seen after vaccination. People who got the vaccine had more spike-specific TCR breadth than people who got placebo. Non-spike TCR breadth showed similarity between vaccine and placebo recipients.

The chain is built from TRBV28 and TRBJ2-1, with D uncertain. The sample here was peripheral blood, taken in a trial of Ad26.COV2.S vaccine versus placebo. This TCR derives from a person aged 18-65 years who received the Ad26.COV2.S COVID-19 vaccine or a placebo. The CDR3: CASSLGFPVNEQFF. The CDR3 region has the DNA TGTGCCAGCAGTTTAGGGTTTCCCGTCAATGAGCAGTTCTTC.